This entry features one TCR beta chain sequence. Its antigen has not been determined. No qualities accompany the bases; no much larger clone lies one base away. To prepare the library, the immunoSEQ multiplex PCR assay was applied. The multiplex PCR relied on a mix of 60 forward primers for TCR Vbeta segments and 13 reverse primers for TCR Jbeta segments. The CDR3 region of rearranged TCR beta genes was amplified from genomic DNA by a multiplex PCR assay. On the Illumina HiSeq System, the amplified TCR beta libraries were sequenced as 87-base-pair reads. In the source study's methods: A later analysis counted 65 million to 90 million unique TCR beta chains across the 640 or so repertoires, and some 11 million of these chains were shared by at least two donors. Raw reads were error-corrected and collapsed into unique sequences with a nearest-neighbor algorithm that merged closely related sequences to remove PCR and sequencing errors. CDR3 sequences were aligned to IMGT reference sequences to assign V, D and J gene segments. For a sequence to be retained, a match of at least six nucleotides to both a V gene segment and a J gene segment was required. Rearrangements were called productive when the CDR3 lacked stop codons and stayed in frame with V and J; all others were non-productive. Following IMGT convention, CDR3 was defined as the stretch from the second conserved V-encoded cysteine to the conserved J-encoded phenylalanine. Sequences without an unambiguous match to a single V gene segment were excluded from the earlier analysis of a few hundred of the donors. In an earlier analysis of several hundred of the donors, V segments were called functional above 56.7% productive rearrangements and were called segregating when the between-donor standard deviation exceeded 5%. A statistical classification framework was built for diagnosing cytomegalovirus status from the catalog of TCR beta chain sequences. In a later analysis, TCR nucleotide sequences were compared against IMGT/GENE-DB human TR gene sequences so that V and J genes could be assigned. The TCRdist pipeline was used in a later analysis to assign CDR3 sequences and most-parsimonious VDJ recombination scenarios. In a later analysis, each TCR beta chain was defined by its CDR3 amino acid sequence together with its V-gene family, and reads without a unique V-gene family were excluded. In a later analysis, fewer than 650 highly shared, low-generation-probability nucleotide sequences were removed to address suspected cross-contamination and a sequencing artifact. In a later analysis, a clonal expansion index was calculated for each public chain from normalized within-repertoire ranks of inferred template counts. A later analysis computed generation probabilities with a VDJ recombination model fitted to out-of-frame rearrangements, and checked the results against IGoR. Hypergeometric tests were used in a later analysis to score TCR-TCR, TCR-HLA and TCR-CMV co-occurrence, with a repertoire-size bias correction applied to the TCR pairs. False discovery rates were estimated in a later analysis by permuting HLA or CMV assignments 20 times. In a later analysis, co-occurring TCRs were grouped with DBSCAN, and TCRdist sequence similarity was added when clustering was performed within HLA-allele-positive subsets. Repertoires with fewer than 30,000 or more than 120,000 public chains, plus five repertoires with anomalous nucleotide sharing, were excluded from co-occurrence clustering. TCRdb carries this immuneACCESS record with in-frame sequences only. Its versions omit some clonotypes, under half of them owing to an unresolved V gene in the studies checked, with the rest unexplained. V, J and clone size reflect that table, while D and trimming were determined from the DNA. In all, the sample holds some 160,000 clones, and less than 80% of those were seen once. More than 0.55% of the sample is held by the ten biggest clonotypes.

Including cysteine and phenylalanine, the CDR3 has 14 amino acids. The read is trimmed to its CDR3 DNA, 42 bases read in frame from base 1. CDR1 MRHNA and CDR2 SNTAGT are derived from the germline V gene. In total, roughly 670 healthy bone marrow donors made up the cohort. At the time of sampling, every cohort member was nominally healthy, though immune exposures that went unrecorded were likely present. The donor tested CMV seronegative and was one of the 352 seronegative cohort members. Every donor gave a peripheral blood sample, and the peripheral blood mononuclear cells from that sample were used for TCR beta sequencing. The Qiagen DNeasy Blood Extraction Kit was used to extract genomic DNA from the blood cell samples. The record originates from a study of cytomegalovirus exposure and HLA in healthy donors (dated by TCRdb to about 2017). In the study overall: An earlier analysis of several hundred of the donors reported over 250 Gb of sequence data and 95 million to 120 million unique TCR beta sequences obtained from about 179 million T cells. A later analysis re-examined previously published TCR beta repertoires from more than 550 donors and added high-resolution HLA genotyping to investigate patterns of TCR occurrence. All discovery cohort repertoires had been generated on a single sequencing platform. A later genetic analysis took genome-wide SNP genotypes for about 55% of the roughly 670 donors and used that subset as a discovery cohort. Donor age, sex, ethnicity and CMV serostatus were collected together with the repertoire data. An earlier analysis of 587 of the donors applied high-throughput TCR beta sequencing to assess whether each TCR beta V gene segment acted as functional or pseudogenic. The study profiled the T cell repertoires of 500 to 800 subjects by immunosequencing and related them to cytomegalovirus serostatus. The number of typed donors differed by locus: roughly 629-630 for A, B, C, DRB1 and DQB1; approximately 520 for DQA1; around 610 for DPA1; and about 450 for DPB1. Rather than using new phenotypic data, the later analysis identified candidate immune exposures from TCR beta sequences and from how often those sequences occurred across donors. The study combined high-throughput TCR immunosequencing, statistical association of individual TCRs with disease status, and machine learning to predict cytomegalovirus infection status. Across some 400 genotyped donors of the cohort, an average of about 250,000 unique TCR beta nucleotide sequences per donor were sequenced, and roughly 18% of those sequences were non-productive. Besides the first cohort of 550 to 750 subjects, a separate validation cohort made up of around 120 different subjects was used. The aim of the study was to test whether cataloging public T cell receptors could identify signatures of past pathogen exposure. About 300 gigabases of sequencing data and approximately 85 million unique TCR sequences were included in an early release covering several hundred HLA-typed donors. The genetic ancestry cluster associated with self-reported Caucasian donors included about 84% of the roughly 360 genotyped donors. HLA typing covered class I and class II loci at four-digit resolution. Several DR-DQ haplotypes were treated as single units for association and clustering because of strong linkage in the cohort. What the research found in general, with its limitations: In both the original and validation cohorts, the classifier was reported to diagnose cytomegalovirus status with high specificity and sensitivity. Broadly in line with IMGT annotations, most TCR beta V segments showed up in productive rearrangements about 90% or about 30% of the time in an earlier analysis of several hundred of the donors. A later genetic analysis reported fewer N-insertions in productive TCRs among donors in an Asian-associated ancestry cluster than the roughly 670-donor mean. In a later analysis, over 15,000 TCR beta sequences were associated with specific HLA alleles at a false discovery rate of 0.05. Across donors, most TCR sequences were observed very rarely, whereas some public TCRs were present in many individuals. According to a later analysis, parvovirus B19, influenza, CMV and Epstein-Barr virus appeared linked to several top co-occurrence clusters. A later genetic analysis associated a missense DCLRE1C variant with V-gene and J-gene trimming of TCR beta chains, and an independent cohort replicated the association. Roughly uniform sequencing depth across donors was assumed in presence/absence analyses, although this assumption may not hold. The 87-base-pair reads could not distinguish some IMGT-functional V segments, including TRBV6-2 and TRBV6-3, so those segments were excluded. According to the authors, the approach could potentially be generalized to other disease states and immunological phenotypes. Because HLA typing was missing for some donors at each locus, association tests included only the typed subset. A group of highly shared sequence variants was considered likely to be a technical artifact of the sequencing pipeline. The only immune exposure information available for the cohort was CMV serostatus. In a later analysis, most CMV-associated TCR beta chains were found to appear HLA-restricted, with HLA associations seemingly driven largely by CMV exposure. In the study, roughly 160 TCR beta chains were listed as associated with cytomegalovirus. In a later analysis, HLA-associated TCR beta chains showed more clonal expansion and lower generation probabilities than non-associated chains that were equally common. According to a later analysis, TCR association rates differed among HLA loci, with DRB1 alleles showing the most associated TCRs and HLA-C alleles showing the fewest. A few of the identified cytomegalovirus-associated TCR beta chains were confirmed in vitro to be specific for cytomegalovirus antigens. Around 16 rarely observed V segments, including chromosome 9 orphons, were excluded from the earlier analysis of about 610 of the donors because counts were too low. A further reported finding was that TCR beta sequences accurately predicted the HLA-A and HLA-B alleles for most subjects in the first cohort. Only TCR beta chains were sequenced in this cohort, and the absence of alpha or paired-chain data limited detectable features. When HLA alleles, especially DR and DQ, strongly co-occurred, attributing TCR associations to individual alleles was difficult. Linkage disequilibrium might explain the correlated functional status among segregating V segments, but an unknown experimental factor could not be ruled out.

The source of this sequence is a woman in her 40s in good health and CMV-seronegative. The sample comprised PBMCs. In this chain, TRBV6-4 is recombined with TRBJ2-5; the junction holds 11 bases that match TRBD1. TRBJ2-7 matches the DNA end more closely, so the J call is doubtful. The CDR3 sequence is CASSGDRGSYEQYF. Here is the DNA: TGTGCCAGCAGTGGGGACAGGGGGAGCTACGAGCAGTACTTC.